Given below is one TCR beta chain in context. This clone was seen a few times. The antigen it binds to is not known. No base-level quality is on record; no much larger clone is a single base apart. The V end loses 6 bases and the J end loses 6 bases, and a stretch of 15 bases separates them. CDR1 and CDR2 are read off the germline V gene as SGHTA and FQGNSA. The cysteine opens and the phenylalanine closes a CDR3 of 13 amino acids. Only CDR3 DNA remains: 39 bases, in frame from the first base. These data belong to a study of blood T cell repertoires in COVID-19 (dated by TCRdb to about 2020). With regard to the full study: Collaborator samples came from the United States, Italy and Spain and covered acute and convalescent phases of COVID-19. The material from the prospective study consisted of cDNA or gDNA derived from T cells, B-cell-depleted T cells, or PBMCs. The dataset comprised deeply sampled blood TCRbeta repertoires from subjects exposed to, actively infected with, or recovered from COVID-19. The repertoires were released in a freely available public database meant as a resource for research on the immune response to SARS-CoV-2. The samples were drawn from the first 160 participants of the ongoing ImmuneRACE study and from over 950 subjects provided by 6 global collaborators. Nearly every sample came with metadata listing a de-identified subject ID, COVID-19 status, age in years and sex. Where available, HLA class I and class II types were taken from metadata supplied by the sample provider and were not determined by assay-based typing.

Results the study describes overall, beyond this receptor: The amount of clinical and demographic metadata varied by source and participant and was provided uncurated.

In Seattle, one collaborating source enrolled patients while the infection was active and tracked those patients longitudinally over the course of disease. Each collaborating institution followed its own protocols to collect whole blood in K2EDTA tubes. For TCRbeta analysis, collaborators shipped samples as frozen whole blood, isolated PBMCs, or DNA extracted from either of those sample types. TCRbeta CDR3 regions were amplified from genomic DNA using the immunoSEQ Assay, a bias-controlled multiplex PCR. Per the original workflow: Nucleated cell counts per sample were estimated from amplification of reference gene primers within the assay. To quantify the absolute abundance of each unique TCRbeta CDR3 rearrangement, sequence reads were collapsed and filtered. For each sample, productive Simpson clonality was calculated by taking the square root of Simpson's diversity index across productive rearrangements. In its TCRdb copy, this immuneACCESS table keeps in-frame sequences only and misses some clones. Where compared with another copy, unresolved V genes explain less than half of these, and the others have no known cause. V and J calls and clone size are as listed in that table; D and trimming were resolved from the DNA. The sample profile shows over 150,000 clones; about 88% of them were found once. The ten top clones hold roughly 2.4% of the sample.

This sequence was found in an elderly woman with COVID-19, enrolled during active disease. The chain couples TRBV7-2 to TRBJ2-7; TRBD1 is a possible D gene, resting on 6 matching bases. Sequences were obtained from peripheral blood. The nucleotide sequence is TGTGCCAGCAGAAAGGACAGCGGAGGCGAGCAGTACTTC. This is translated as CASRKDSGGEQYF.